This T cell receptor beta chain was documented in a study of vaccination effects on CD4 cells after COVID-19 (dated by TCRdb to between 2021 and 2023). Background on the whole study: Post-vaccine samples across the study were collected a median of 72 days after the second dose, with a range of 14 to 241. SARS-CoV-2 spike-specific CD4+ TCR repertoires from before and after mRNA vaccination were compared in COVID-19 convalescent patients and in infection-naive vaccine recipients. A total of approximately 9 COVID-19 convalescent patients and 4 SARS-CoV-2-naive healthy vaccine recipients were included in the full study. In the study, cultures from other donors were sequenced using the Oncomine TCR Beta short-read assay on an Illumina iSeq 100. Results the study describes overall, beyond this receptor: Only a small number of convalescent patients were included, and no early post-infection timepoints were available, which limited the study. Both infection-induced and vaccine-induced clones contracted markedly at late post-vaccination timepoints, which is consistent with waning T cell responses. In healthy vaccine recipients, vaccine-induced clones were almost all SARS-CoV-2 mono-reactive, with only 1 of 255 cross-reactive with common cold coronaviruses.

As for this clone: Its antigen is currently not known. The record has no base qualities; no much larger clone is one base away.

The library was made by the immunoSEQ multiplex PCR assay. DNA from the cultured, isolated CD4+ T cells was subjected to TCR beta CDR3 sequencing. In the original analysis: The analysis removed non-productive TCR sequences, trimmed reads to the CDR3 region, and retained only CDR3s that were 7 or more amino acids long. The MANAFEST web app was used to identify antigen-specific clonotypes by comparing expansion in peptide wells with expansion in reference cultures. To count as positive, a clone had to show expansion at FDR<0.05 compared with the reference and with all other wells, an odds ratio above 5, and a frequency above 0.1% in two replicate wells. A clonotype was defined as cross-reactive if the clonotype was significantly expanded both in SARS-CoV-2 spike wells and in at least one common cold coronavirus spike condition. Using the stringdist R package, CDR3 similarity was measured by Levenshtein distance, and unrooted trees were constructed with ape in R 3.6.1. TCRdb's version of the immuneACCESS table is confined to in-frame rearrangements and falls short of the full clone set. An unresolved V gene accounts for under half of the shortfall where checked; the remainder is of unknown origin. For V, J and clone size, that table is used; D and trimming come from the DNA. The sample table holds roughly 59,000 clones, of which around 80% were seen once. The ten largest clones add up to 2% of the sample.

In the ViraFEST assay, PBMC were stimulated with viral peptide pools, and antigen-specific CD4+ T cell clonotypes were then identified by expansion using TCR sequencing. After more than 9 days of culture, CD4+ T cells were isolated with the EasySep CD4+ T cell isolation kit. Two doses of either the BNT162b2 or the mRNA-1273 mRNA SARS-CoV-2 vaccine were administered to participants. Healthy vaccine recipients had no prior SARS-CoV-2 infection, confirmed by negative nucleocapsid antibodies before and after vaccination. Each well held fewer than 2.5 million PBMC cultured in IMDM containing approximately 5% human AB serum, 8 to 10 IU/ml IL-2 and gentamicin, along with 8 to 10 ug/ml peptides. On days 3 and 7, half of the culture medium was replaced with fresh IL-2-containing medium. Unless otherwise noted, each peptide stimulation condition was cultured in triplicate wells. Using Ficoll-Paque Plus gradient centrifugation, PBMC were separated from whole blood and then either used fresh or cryopreserved at -140C. The spike proteins of SARS-CoV-2 and of the common cold coronaviruses HCoV-NL63, HCoV-OC43 and HCoV-229E were spanned by overlapping peptide pools. The QIAamp micro DNA kit was used to extract genomic DNA from the cultured CD4+ T cells.

For CDR1 and CDR2, the germline V gene lists LGHNA and YSLEER. From its cysteine to its phenylalanine, the CDR3 spans 16 amino acids. Of all the DNA, just the CDR3 is kept, 48 bases in frame from base 1. Trimming costs V 8 bases and J 3 bases, and their ends lie 22 bases apart. The sample here was CD4+ T cells from PBMCs cultured with HCoV-OC43 spike peptides, taken after COVID-19 vaccination. This specimen's cell subset or site label, per the study, means: HCoV-OC43 spike overlapping peptide pool stimulation. Recombination linked TRBV4-3 to TRBJ1-2; TRBD1 is a weak D gene call, 5 bases matching. This TCR was sampled from a human donor who received a COVID-19 vaccine. The sequenced DNA is TGCGCCAGCCGCCGGGACGTCCGGGGAGTGGACTATGGCTACACCTTC. Translation gives CASRRDVRGVDYGYTF.